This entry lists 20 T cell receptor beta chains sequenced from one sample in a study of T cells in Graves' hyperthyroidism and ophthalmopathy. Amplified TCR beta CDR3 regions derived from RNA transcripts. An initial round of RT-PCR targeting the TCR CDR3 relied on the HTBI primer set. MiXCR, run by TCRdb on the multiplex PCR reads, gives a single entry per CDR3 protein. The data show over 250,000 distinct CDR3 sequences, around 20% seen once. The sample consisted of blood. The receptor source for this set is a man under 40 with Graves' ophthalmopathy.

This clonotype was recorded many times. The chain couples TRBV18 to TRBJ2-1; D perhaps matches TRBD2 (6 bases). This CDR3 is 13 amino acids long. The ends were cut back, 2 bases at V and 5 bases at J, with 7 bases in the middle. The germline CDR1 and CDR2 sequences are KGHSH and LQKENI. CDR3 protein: CASSPASDNEQFF. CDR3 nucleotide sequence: TGTGCCAGCTCACCAGCTAGCGACAATGAGCAGTTCTTC.

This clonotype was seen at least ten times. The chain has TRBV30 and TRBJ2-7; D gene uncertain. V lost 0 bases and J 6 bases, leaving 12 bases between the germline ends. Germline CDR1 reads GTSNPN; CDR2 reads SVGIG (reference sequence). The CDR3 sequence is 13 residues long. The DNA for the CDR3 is TGTGCCTGGAGTGTAAGGAGCGACGGCGAGCAGTACTTC. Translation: CAWSVRSDGEQYF.

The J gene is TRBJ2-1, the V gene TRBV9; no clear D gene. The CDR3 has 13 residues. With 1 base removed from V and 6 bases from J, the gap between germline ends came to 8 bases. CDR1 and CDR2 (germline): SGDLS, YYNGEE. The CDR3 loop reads CASSVSRANEQFF. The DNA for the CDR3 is TGTGCCAGCAGCGTATCCAGAGCCAATGAGCAGTTCTTC.

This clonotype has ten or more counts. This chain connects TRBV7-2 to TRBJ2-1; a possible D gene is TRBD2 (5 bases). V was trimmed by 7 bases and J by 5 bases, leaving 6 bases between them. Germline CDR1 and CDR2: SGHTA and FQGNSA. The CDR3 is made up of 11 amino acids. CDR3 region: CASTGDNEQFF. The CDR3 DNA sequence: TGTGCCAGCACCGGGGACAATGAGCAGTTCTTC.

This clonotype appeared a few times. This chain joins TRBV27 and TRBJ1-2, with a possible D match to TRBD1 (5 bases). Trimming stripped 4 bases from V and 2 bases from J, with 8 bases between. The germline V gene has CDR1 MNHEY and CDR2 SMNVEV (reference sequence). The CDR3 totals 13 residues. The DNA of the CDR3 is TGTGCCAGCAGTTGGGGCAGGAACTATGGCTACACCTTC. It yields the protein CASSWGRNYGYTF.

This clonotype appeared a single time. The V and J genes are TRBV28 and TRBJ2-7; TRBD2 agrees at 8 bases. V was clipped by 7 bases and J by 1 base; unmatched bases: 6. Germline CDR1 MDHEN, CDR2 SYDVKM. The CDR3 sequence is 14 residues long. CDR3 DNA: TGTGCCAGCAACAGGGTAGCGGGGTCCTACGAGCAGTACTTC. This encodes CASNRVAGSYEQYF.

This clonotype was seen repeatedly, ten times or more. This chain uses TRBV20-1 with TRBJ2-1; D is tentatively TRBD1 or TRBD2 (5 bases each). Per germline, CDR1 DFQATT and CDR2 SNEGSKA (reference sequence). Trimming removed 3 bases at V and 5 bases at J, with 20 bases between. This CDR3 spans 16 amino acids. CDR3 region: CSASAPGTRSHNEQFF. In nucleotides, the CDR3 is TGCAGTGCTAGCGCCCCAGGGACCCGGTCCCACAATGAGCAGTTCTTC.

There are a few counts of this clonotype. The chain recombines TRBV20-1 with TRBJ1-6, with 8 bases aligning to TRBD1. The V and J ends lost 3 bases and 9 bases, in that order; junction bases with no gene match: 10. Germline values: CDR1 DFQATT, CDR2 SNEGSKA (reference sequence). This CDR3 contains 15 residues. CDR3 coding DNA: TGCAGTGCTAGGGCGACAGGGGCCAGCGGTTCACCCCTCCACTTT. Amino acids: CSARATGASGSPLHF.

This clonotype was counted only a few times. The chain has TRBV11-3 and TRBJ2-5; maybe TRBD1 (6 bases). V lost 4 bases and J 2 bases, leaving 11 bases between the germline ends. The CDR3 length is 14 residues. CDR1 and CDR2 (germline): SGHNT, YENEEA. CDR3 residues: CASSSETGQETQYF. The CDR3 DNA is TGTGCCAGCAGCTCAGAAACAGGGCAAGAGACCCAGTACTTC. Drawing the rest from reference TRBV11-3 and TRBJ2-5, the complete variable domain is EAGVVQSPRYKIIEKKQPVAFWCNPISGHNTLYWYLQNLGQGPELLIRYENEEAVDDSQLPKDRFSAERLKGVDSTLKIQPAELGDSAVYLCASSSETGQETQYFGPGTRLLVL.

This CDR3 reads CASSLTPGSGRAQGGTQYF. CDR3 nucleotides: TGTGCCAGCAGTTTAACCCCAGGTAGCGGGAGGGCCCAAGGCGGGACCCAGTACTTC. The J gene is TRBJ2-5, the V gene TRBV12-3 or TRBV12-4, with 11 bases identical to TRBD2. The V gene end was trimmed by 2 bases and the J gene end by 7 bases; junction bases not matched to a gene: 18. CDR3 length: 19 amino acids.

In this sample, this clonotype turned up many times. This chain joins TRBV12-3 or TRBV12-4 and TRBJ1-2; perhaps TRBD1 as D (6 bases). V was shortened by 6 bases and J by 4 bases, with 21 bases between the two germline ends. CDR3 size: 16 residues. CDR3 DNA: TGTGCCAGCAGATCCACTCCAGGGGCCCACCCCTATGGCTACACCTTC. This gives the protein CASRSTPGAHPYGYTF.

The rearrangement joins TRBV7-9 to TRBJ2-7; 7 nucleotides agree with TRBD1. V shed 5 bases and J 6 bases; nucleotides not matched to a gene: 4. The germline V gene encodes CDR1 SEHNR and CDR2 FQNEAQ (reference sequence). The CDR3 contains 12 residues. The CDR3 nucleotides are TGTGCCAGCAGCCCTACAGGGGTCGAGCAGTACTTC. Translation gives CASSPTGVEQYF.

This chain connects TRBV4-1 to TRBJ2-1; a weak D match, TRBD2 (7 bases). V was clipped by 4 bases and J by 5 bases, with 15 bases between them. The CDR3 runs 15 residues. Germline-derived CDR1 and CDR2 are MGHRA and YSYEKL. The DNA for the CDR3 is TGCGCCAGCAGCCGAGGGACTAAGGGGGACAATGAGCAGTTCTTC. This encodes CASSRGTKGDNEQFF.

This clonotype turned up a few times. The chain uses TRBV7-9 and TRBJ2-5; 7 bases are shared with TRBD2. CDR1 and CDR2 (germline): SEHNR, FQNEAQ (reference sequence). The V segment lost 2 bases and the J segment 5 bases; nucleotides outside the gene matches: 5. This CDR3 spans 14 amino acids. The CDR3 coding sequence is TGTGCCAGCAGCTTAATAGCGGGTCTGGAGACCCAGTACTTC. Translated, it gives CASSLIAGLETQYF.

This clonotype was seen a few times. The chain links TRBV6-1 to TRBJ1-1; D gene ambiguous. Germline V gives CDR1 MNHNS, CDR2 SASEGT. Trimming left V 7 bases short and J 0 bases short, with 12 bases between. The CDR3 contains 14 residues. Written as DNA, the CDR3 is TGTGCCAGCAACCCTAGCAGTTTGAACACTGAAGCTTTCTTT. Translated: CASNPSSLNTEAFF.

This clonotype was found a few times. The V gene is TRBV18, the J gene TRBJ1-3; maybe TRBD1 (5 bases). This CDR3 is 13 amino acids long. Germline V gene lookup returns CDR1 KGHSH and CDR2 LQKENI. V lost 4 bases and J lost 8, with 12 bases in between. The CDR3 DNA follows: TGTGCCAGCTCACAGGGACGCGAATACACCATATATTTT. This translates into CASSQGREYTIYF.

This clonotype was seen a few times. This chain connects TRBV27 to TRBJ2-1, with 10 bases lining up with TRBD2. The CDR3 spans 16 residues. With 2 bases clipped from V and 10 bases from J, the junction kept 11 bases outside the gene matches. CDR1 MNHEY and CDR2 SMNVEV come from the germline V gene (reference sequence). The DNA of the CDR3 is TGTGCCAGCAGTTTAGTCACTAGCGGGATAGACGGGGAGCAGTTCTTC. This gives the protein CASSLVTSGIDGEQFF.

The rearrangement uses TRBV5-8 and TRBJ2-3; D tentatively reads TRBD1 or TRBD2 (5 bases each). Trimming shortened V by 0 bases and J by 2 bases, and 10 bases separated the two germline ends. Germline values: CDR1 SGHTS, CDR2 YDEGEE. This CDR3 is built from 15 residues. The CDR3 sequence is CASSLGGTLTDTQYF. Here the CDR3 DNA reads TGTGCCAGCAGCTTGGGGGGGACCCTCACAGATACGCAGTATTTT.

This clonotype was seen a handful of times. CDR3 in amino acids: CASSTRLAGSYEQYF. CDR3 DNA sequence: TGTGCCAGCAGTACCCGACTAGCGGGGTCCTACGAGCAGTACTTC. The gene calls are TRBV6-4 and TRBJ2-7; 11 bases align to TRBD2. Germline CDR1 is MRHNA and CDR2 is SNTAGT. The CDR3 totals 15 residues. The V segment lost 5 bases and the J segment 1 base; nucleotides outside the gene matches: 4.

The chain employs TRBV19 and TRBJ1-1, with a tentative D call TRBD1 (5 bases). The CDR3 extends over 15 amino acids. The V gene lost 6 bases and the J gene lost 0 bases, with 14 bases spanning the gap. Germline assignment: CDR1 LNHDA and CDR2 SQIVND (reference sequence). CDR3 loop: CASRRQSIMNTEAFF. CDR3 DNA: TGTGCCAGTAGGAGACAGTCCATAATGAACACTGAAGCTTTCTTT. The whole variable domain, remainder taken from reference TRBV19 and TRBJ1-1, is DGGITQSPKYLFRKEGQNVTLSCEQNLNHDAMYWYRQDPGQGLRLIYYSQIVNDFQKGDIAEGYSVSREKKESFPLTVTSAQKNPTAFYLCASRRQSIMNTEAFFGQGTRLTVV.